The present T cell receptor (beta chain) was sequenced within a study of blood T cell repertoires in COVID-19. Produced via immunoSEQ multiplex PCR; TCRdb's table is partial and in-frame only. The data contain about 75,000 clones, around 74% of them singletons. V lost 2 bases to trimming and J lost 4 bases, with 21 bases between them. The CDR3 is 18 residues long. The germline V gene encodes CDR1 LGHDT and CDR2 YNNKEL (reference sequence). Sequenced: peripheral blood. The J gene is TRBJ2-1, the V gene TRBV3-1 (or the pseudogene TRBV3-2); possibly TRBD1 for D (5 bases). The receptor comes from a woman of 80 years or more with active or convalescent COVID-19. CDR3 in DNA: TGTGCCAGCAGCCAATTAACAGGTACTGCCCCAAATTACAATGAGCAGTTCTTC. This translates into CASSQLTGTAPNYNEQFF.